Listed here are 14 T cell receptor beta chains from one sample, sequenced in a study of CD8 T cells in ankylosing spondylitis. Whole-study results and caveats: Apparently characteristic of ankylosing spondylitis blood was a TCR beta motif (under ten highly homologous variants).

What these receptors recognize is not known. TCRdb fed the 5' RACE reads into MiXCR, producing one record per CDR3 protein. Here the sample spans 670,000 or so distinct CDR3 sequences, around a fifth being singletons. Sequencing was done on a sample of blood, either unsorted or a sorted T cell fraction (not recorded which). These receptors were taken from a male donor with ankylosing spondylitis.

The chain joins TRBV3-1 to TRBJ1-5, with D unresolved. This CDR3 is 15 amino acids long. The germline V gene has CDR1 LGHDT and CDR2 YNNKEL (reference sequence). The germline V and J ends were trimmed by 1 base and 0 bases, with 7 bases remaining between them. Written as DNA, the CDR3 is TGTGCCAGCAGCCAAGGGCAGATTAGCAATCAGCCCCAGCATTTT. Translating it yields CASSQGQISNQPQHF.

The chain uses TRBV6-4 and TRBJ2-3; 11 bases align to TRBD2. The CDR3 is 16 amino acids. V dropped 3 bases and J dropped 6; count of bases not matched to a gene: 8. Germline loops: CDR1 MRHNA, CDR2 SNTAGT. The CDR3 DNA follows: TGTGCCAGCAGTGAGGGACTAGCGGCCCCTGGGGATACGCAGTATTTT. This translates into CASSEGLAAPGDTQYF.

In this sample, this clonotype turned up a few times. The chain employs TRBV3-1 and TRBJ2-5; D not resolved. V lost 1 base and J 5 bases, leaving 14 bases between the germline ends. Germline V gives CDR1 LGHDT, CDR2 YNNKEL (reference sequence). The CDR3 loop spans 15 amino acids. This chain's CDR3 is CASSQVFAAEETQYF. DNA of the CDR3: TGTGCCAGCAGCCAAGTGTTTGCTGCTGAGGAGACCCAGTACTTC.

The table lists this clonotype with a few counts. This may be a read error, as it is one base from a much larger clone. V usage is TRBV7-9 and J usage is TRBJ1-5, with D tentatively TRBD1 (6 bases). Trimming pared 1 base from V and 0 bases from J, leaving 10 bases between. The CDR3 loop spans 16 amino acids. Germline-derived CDR1 and CDR2 are SEHNR and FQNEAQ (reference sequence). CDR3 DNA sequence: TGTGCCAGCAGCTTAGGGGGGGGCCGTAGCAATCAGCCCCAGCATTTT. Protein: CASSLGGGRSNQPQHF.

The genes are TRBV19 and TRBJ1-4, with a weak D call TRBD1 (6 bases). The CDR3 spans 15 residues. Germline CDR1 and CDR2: LNHDA and SQIVND (reference sequence). The ends were cut back, 7 bases at V and 4 bases at J, with 16 bases in the middle. DNA of the CDR3: TGTGCCAGTACTCAACATAGACAGGATAATGAAAAACTGTTTTTT. It is translated as CASTQHRQDNEKLFF.

This clonotype was counted ten times or more. This sequence joins TRBV10-3 and TRBJ1-2, with D possibly matching TRBD1 (5 bases). Between the trimmed V and J ends, which lost 4 bases and 5 bases, there was a span of 11 bases. CDR3 length: 13 residues. CDR1 is ENHRY and CDR2 is SYGVKD in the germline V gene. This chain's CDR3 is CAISGDRGYGYTF. DNA for the CDR3: TGTGCCATCAGTGGGGACCGTGGGTATGGCTACACCTTC.

The chain has TRBV20-1 and TRBJ2-7, with D possibly TRBD1 on 7 matching bases. The CDR3 is 16 amino acids. V lost 1 base to trimming and J lost 2 bases, with 18 bases between them. Germline V gives CDR1 DFQATT, CDR2 SNEGSKA (reference sequence). The DNA of the CDR3 is TGCAGTGCTAGAGGGTGGGAGGCGGGACAGACCTACGAGCAGTACTTC. Amino acids: CSARGWEAGQTYEQYF.

The rearrangement links TRBV4-2 to TRBJ2-5; TRBD2 aligns across 9 bases. The junction had 6 bases not matched to a gene; V was cut back by 0 bases and J by 1 base. This CDR3 spans 17 amino acids. Per germline, CDR1 LGHNA and CDR2 YNFKEQ. CDR3 loop: CASSQDTSGGPQETQYF. CDR3 bases: TGTGCCAGCAGCCAAGATACCAGCGGGGGGCCCCAAGAGACCCAGTACTTC.

This clonotype turned up a few times. The chain recombines TRBV6-5 with TRBJ2-1; 9 bases line up with TRBD2. CDR3 length: 18 residues. With 3 bases clipped from V and 10 bases from J, the junction kept 19 bases outside the gene matches. Germline V gene lookup returns CDR1 MNHEY and CDR2 SVGAGI. The CDR3 DNA is TGTGCCAGCAGTTATGGTCGGGGGTGGGCTAGCGGGATAGAAGAGCAGTTCTTC. Translated, it gives CASSYGRGWASGIEEQFF.

This clonotype appeared many times. J is TRBJ2-2 and V is TRBV12-3 or TRBV12-4; no clear D. With 7 bases removed from V and 5 bases from J, the gap between germline ends came to 8 bases. This CDR3 has 12 amino acids. The CDR3 bases are TGTGCCAGCAACCTTGGGACCGGGGAGCTGTTTTTT. This codes for CASNLGTGELFF.

This sequence joins TRBV29-1 and TRBJ1-1; D not resolved. The CDR3 totals 16 residues. Germline CDR1 SQVTM, CDR2 ANQGSEA. The V gene lost 0 bases and the J gene lost 2 bases, with 16 bases spanning the gap. CDR3 in DNA: TGCAGCGTTGAAGACGCCGCCGGGCAAGCCAACACTGAAGCTTTCTTT. Translation: CSVEDAAGQANTEAFF.

This clonotype was counted a few times. The gene calls are TRBV29-1 and TRBJ2-7; the D gene could be TRBD1 or TRBD2 (5 bases each). The germline V gene has CDR1 SQVTM and CDR2 ANQGSEA. CDR3 length equals 14 residues. Deletions cut 3 bases from V and 6 bases from J, with 18 bases between. For the CDR3, the DNA is TGCAGCGTTGAGTTCCGGGACCAGCCCCTCGAGCAGTACTTC. Protein: CSVEFRDQPLEQYF.

In this sample, this clonotype turned up a few times. V and J are TRBV20-1 and TRBJ1-5; 7 nucleotides align to TRBD1. After removal of 2 bases from V and 7 bases from J, the junction contained 2 bases not matched to a gene. Germline V gene sequence: CDR1 DFQATT, CDR2 SNEGSKA (reference sequence). The CDR3 runs to 12 residues. CDR3 amino acids: CSARTGEQPQHF. The DNA for the CDR3 is TGCAGTGCTAGAACAGGGGAGCAGCCCCAGCATTTT.

This clonotype came up a few times. The genes are TRBV12-3 or TRBV12-4 and TRBJ1-2; 7 bases are a match to TRBD1. The CDR3 runs 15 residues. The ends lost 5 bases at V and 1 base at J; junction bases unmatched: 7. The CDR3 region is CASSRGRGVNYGYTF. The CDR3 DNA reads as TGTGCCAGCAGTCGCGGCAGGGGGGTTAACTATGGCTACACCTTC.